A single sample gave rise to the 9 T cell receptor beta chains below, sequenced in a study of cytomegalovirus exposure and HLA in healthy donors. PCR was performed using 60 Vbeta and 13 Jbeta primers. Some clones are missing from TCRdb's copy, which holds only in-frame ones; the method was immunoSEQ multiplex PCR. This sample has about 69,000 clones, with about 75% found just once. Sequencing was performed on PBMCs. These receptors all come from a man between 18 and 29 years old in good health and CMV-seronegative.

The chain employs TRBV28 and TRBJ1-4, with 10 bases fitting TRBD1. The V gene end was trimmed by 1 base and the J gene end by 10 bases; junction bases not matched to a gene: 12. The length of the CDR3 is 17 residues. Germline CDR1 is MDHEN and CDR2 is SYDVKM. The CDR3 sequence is CASSLFGTGAARVKLFF. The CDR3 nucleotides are TGTGCCAGCAGTTTATTCGGGACAGGGGCCGCTAGGGTAAAACTGTTTTTT.

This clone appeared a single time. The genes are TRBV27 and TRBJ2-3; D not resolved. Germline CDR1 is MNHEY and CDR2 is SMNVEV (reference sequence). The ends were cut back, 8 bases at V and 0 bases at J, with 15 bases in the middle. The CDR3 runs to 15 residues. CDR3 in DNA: TGTGCCAGCCTGGCCGAGGATCCTAGCACAGATACGCAGTATTTT. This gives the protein CASLAEDPSTDTQYF.

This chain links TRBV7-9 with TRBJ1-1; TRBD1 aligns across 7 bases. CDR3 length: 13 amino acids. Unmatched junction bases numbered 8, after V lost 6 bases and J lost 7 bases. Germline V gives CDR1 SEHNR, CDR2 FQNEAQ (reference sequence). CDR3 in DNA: TGTGCCAGCAGTCCGACAGGGATCGGTGAAGCTTTCTTT. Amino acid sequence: CASSPTGIGEAFF.

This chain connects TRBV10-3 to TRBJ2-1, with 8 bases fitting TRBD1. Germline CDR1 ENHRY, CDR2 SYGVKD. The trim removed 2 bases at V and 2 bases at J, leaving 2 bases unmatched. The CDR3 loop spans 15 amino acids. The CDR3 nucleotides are TGTGCCATCAGTGAGGCAGGGGGCCCCTACAATGAGCAGTTCTTC. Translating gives CAISEAGGPYNEQFF.

DNA of the CDR3: TGTGCCAGCAGCTTATCGGGGGAGACCCAGTACTTC. The encoded protein is CASSLSGETQYF. The V and J genes are TRBV11-3 and TRBJ2-5; possible D gene TRBD2, 5 bases. Germline lookup yields CDR1 SGHNT and CDR2 YENEEA. This CDR3 region has 12 residues. Deletions cut 2 bases from V and 5 bases from J, with 6 bases between.

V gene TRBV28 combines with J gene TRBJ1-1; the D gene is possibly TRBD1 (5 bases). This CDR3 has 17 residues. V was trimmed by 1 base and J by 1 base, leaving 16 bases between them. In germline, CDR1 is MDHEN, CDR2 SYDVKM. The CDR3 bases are TGTGCCAGCAGTTTATACGGGGACTCACCCTCGAACACTGAAGCTTTCTTT. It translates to CASSLYGDSPSNTEAFF.

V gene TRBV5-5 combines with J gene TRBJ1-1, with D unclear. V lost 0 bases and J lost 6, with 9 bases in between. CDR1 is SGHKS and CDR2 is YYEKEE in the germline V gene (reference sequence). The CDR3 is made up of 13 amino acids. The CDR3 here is CASSLAGSPEAFF. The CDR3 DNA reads TGTGCCAGCAGCTTGGCGGGGTCCCCTGAAGCTTTCTTT. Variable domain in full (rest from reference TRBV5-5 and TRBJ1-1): DAGVTQSPTHLIKTRGQQVTLRCSPISGHKSVSWYQQVLGQGPQFIFQYYEKEERGRGNFPDRFSARQFPNYSSELNVNALLLGDSALYLCASSLAGSPEAFFGQGTRLTVV.

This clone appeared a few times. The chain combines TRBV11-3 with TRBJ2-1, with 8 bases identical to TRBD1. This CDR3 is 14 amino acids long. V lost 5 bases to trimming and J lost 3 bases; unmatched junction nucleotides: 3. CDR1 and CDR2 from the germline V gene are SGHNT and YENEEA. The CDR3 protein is CASSPGQGYNEQFF. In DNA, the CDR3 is TGTGCCAGCAGCCCCGGACAGGGCTACAATGAGCAGTTCTTC.

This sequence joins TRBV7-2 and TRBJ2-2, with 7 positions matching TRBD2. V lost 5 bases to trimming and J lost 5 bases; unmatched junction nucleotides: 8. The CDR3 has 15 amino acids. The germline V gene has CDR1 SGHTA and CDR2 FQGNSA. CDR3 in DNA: TGTGCCAGCAGCCTCCGGGGCGGGGGAACCGGGGAGCTGTTTTTT. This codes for CASSLRGGGTGELFF.